A selection of T cell receptor beta chains follows, all from one sample in a study of T cell responses to AZD1222 COVID-19 vaccine. Sequenced by immunoSEQ multiplex PCR; TCRdb stores in-frame clones only, minus some. The sample yields 100,000 to 150,000 clones, over 90% seen once. The starting material was peripheral blood, obtained on day 0 of AZD1222 vaccination. The receptors come from an adult in good health. The CDR3 runs from the conserved cysteine through the conserved F or W. Fields, in order: V gene, D gene, clone size, J gene, CDR3 protein, CDR3 DNA. A D gene is named only where the DNA matches it firmly. Clone size is stated in some rows and not others, as once, few, many or a class when expanded.

V: TRBV20-1; D: .; size: .; J: TRBJ2-1; CDR3: CSASFTAKGEQFF; DNA: TGCAGTGCTAGTTTCACAGCTAAGGGTGAGCAGTTCTTC
V: TRBV10-2; D: .; size: .; J: TRBJ1-2; CDR3: CASSDRGNYGYTF; DNA: TGCGCCAGCAGTGATCGGGGGAACTATGGCTACACCTTC
V: TRBV9; D: .; size: .; J: TRBJ1-2; CDR3: CASSVGRDNYYGYTF; DNA: TGTGCCAGCAGCGTAGGGAGGGACAATTACTATGGCTACACCTTC
V: TRBV30; D: .; size: .; J: TRBJ1-6; CDR3: CAWSVLGPAGSPLHF; DNA: TGTGCCTGGAGTGTACTAGGGCCCGCCGGTTCACCCCTCCACTTT
V: TRBV7-6; D: .; size: .; J: TRBJ2-7; CDR3: CASSSEQSYEQYF; DNA: TGTGCCAGCAGCTCCGAACAGTCCTACGAGCAGTACTTC
V: TRBV3-1/TRBV3-2; D: .; size: .; J: TRBJ2-7; CDR3: CASSQDIPPLIQNEQYF; DNA: TGTGCCAGCAGCCAAGATATTCCCCCCCTCATTCAAAACGAGCAGTACTTC
V: TRBV10-3; D: .; size: .; J: TRBJ2-7; CDR3: CAISPGQISYEQYF; DNA: TGTGCCATCAGCCCAGGACAGATCTCCTACGAGCAGTACTTC
V: TRBV19; D: .; size: .; J: TRBJ1-5; CDR3: CASSFGGHGNQPQHF; DNA: TGTGCCAGTAGTTTCGGGGGGCACGGCAATCAGCCCCAGCATTTT
V: TRBV5-1; D: .; size: .; J: TRBJ2-7; CDR3: CASSQGFNEQYF; DNA: TGCGCCAGTTCGCAGGGGTTTAACGAGCAGTACTTC
V: TRBV27; D: .; size: .; J: TRBJ1-1; CDR3: CASSLRGGGGTEAFF; DNA: TGTGCCAGCAGTTTAAGGGGGGGAGGTGGTACTGAAGCTTTCTTT
V: TRBV4-1; D: .; size: .; J: TRBJ2-5; CDR3: CASSQDIGGLYQETQYF; DNA: TGCGCCAGCAGCCAAGATATTGGCGGATTGTACCAAGAGACCCAGTACTTC
V: TRBV28; D: .; size: .; J: TRBJ1-3; CDR3: CASNLGRRAGNTIYF; DNA: TGTGCCAGCAACCTAGGGCGTCGGGCTGGAAACACCATATATTTT
V: TRBV30; D: .; size: .; J: TRBJ2-2; CDR3: CAWTLGGGGTGELFF; DNA: TGTGCCTGGACCCTTGGAGGGGGCGGCACCGGGGAGCTGTTTTTT
V: TRBV7-2; D: TRBD2; size: .; J: TRBJ2-2; CDR3: CASSYRGSSGVNTGELFF; DNA: TGTGCCAGCAGCTACCGGGGCTCTAGCGGGGTGAACACCGGGGAGCTGTTTTTT
V: TRBV2; D: .; size: .; J: TRBJ1-1; CDR3: CASSEIQAVAEAFF; DNA: TGTGCCAGCAGTGAGATCCAGGCCGTCGCTGAAGCTTTCTTT
V: TRBV5-4; D: .; size: .; J: TRBJ2-6; CDR3: CASWGVGGVPGANVLTF; DNA: TGTGCCAGCTGGGGGGTAGGGGGCGTCCCTGGGGCCAACGTCCTGACTTTC
V: TRBV27; D: .; size: .; J: TRBJ2-1; CDR3: CASSLLVASGNEQFF; DNA: TGTGCCAGCAGTTTATTGGTAGCCTCGGGGAATGAGCAGTTCTTC
V: TRBV5-1; D: .; size: .; J: TRBJ2-3; CDR3: CASSLSKVQGAQYF; DNA: TGCGCCAGCAGCTTGTCTAAGGTACAGGGTGCGCAGTATTTT
V: TRBV30; D: .; size: once; J: TRBJ2-3; CDR3: CAWSLVTDTQYF; DNA: TGTGCCTGGAGTTTAGTCACAGATACGCAGTATTTT
V: TRBV4-1; D: TRBD2; size: few; J: TRBJ2-7; CDR3: CASSQIRRGSPGGSF; DNA: TGCGCCAGCAGCCAAATCCGGAGAGGCTCTCCGGGAGGGTCCTTC
V: TRBV29-1; D: .; size: .; J: TRBJ1-2; CDR3: CSVEDGSSSNYGYTF; DNA: TGCAGCGTTGAGGACGGGAGCAGCTCTAACTATGGCTACACCTTC
V: TRBV7-2; D: TRBD1; size: .; J: TRBJ2-5; CDR3: CASSRTGTGQETQYF; DNA: TGTGCCAGCAGCCGTACAGGGACAGGGCAAGAGACCCAGTACTTC
V: TRBV6-5; D: .; size: once; J: TRBJ2-7; CDR3: CASLGGQGLYEQYF; DNA: TGTGCCAGCCTAGGTGGGCAGGGATTGTACGAGCAGTACTTC
V: TRBV7-2; D: .; size: .; J: TRBJ1-2; CDR3: CASSLGGPGGYTF; DNA: TGTGCCAGCAGCTTAGGCGGGCCAGGTGGCTACACCTTC
V: TRBV5-1; D: TRBD1; size: .; J: TRBJ1-2; CDR3: CASSSRQGNGYTF; DNA: TGCGCCAGCAGCTCGCGACAGGGGAATGGCTACACCTTC
V: TRBV6-5; D: TRBD1; size: .; J: TRBJ1-2; CDR3: CASSYSFDRGDGYTF; DNA: TGTGCCAGCAGTTACTCCTTCGACAGGGGCGATGGCTACACCTTC
V: TRBV4-1; D: .; size: .; J: TRBJ1-1; CDR3: CASSQGQGNTEAFF; DNA: TGCGCCAGCAGCCAGGGTCAGGGGAACACTGAAGCTTTCTTT
V: TRBV7-2; D: TRBD2; size: once; J: TRBJ2-1; CDR3: CASSLAGGKYNEQFF; DNA: TGTGCCAGCAGCTTAGCGGGAGGGAAGTACAATGAGCAGTTCTTC
V: TRBV28; D: .; size: once; J: TRBJ2-1; CDR3: CAISRGGMGNEQFF; DNA: TGTGCCATCAGTAGGGGGGGTATGGGCAATGAGCAGTTCTTC
V: TRBV7-2; D: .; size: .; J: TRBJ1-4; CDR3: CASSSQGPLFF; DNA: TGTGCCAGCAGCTCCCAGGGTCCACTGTTTTTT